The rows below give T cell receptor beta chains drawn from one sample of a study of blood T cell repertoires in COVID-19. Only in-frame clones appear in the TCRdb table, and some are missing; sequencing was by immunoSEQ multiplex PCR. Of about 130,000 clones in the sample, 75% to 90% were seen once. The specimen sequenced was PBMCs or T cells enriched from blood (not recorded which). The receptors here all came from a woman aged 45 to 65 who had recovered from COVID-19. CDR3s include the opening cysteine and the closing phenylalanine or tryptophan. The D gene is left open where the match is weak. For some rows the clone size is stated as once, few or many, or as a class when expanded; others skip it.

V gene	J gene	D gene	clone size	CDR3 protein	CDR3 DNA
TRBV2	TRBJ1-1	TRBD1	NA	CASSERDRYTEAFF	TGTGCCAGCAGTGAACGGGACAGATACACTGAAGCTTTCTTT
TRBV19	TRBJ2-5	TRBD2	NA	CASSMSSGGAGRSETQYF	TGTGCCAGTAGTATGTCTAGCGGGGGGGCCGGAAGGTCTGAGACCCAGTACTTC
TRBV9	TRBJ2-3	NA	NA	CASSDITDTQYF	TGTGCCAGCAGCGACATCACAGATACGCAGTATTTT
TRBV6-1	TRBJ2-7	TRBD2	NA	CASSAEVASGVTYEQYF	TGTGCCAGCAGTGCAGAGGTGGCTAGCGGAGTCACCTACGAGCAGTACTTC
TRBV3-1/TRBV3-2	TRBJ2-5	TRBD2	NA	CASSQGTSGAGETQYF	TGTGCCAGCAGCCAGGGGACTAGCGGGGCCGGGGAGACCCAGTACTTC
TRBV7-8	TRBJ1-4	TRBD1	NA	CASSPTGTGDEKLFF	TGTGCCAGCAGCCCCACCGGGACAGGAGATGAAAAACTGTTTTTT
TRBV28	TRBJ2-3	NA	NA	CASSFLGLTDTQYF	TGTGCCAGCAGTTTCTTGGGGCTCACGGATACGCAGTATTTT
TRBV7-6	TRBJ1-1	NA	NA	CASSHSRGTEAFF	TGTGCCAGCAGCCACAGTAGGGGGACTGAAGCTTTCTTT
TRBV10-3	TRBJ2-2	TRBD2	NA	CAIFRASGGSNTGELFF	TGTGCCATCTTTCGGGCTAGCGGGGGGTCGAACACCGGGGAGCTGTTTTTT
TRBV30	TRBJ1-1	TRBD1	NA	CAWRAPGTAHEAFF	TGTGCCTGGAGAGCCCCCGGGACAGCTCATGAAGCTTTCTTT
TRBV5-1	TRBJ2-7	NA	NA	CASSLNNYEQYF	TGCGCCAGCAGCTTGAATAACTACGAGCAGTACTTC
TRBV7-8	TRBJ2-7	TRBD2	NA	CASSLGTSGGAHEQYF	TGTGCCAGCAGCTTAGGAACGAGCGGGGGGGCCCACGAGCAGTACTTC
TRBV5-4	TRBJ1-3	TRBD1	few	CASSARQGSFSGNTIYF	TGTGCCAGCAGCGCGCGACAGGGGTCCTTCTCTGGAAACACCATATATTTT
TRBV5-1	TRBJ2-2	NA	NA	CASRPPGLRENTGELFF	TGCGCCAGCAGGCCCCCGGGACTCAGGGAGAACACCGGGGAGCTGTTTTTT
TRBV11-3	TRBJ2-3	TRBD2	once	CASSLDGGGETDTQYF	TGTGCCAGCAGCTTAGATGGCGGGGGGGAAACAGATACGCAGTATTTT
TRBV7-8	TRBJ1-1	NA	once	CASSLTGTLWNTEAFF	TGTGCCAGCAGCCTCACAGGGACCTTATGGAACACTGAAGCTTTCTTT
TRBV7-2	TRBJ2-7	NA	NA	CASSLPSYEQYF	TGTGCCAGCAGCCTCCCCTCCTACGAGCAGTACTTC
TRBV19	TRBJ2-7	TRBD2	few	CASSTGGGHKPTYEQYF	TGTGCCAGTAGTACTGGCGGGGGGCATAAACCCACATACGAGCAGTACTTC
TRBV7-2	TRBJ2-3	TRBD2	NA	CASSLYAIGGRDTQYF	TGTGCCAGCAGCCTTTACGCGATCGGGGGGAGGGATACGCAGTATTTT
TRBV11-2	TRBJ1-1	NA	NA	CASSRGVNTEAFF	TGTGCCAGCAGCCGTGGAGTGAACACTGAAGCTTTCTTT
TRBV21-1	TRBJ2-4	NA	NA	CASSSRERVIQYF	TGTGCCAGCAGCTCCCGGGAACGTGTCATTCAGTACTTC
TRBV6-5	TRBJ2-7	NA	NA	CASRPTRVPSYEQYF	TGTGCCAGCAGGCCGACGCGGGTCCCCTCCTACGAGCAGTACTTC
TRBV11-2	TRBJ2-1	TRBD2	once	CASSDTSGGATYNEQFF	TGTGCCAGCAGCGATACTAGCGGGGGTGCGACCTACAATGAGCAGTTCTTC
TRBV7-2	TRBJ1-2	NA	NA	CASSLAYGGGYTF	TGTGCCAGCAGCTTAGCGTACGGAGGCGGCTACACCTTC
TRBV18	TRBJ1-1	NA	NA	CASSLDRQNTEAFF	TGTGCCAGCTCATTAGACAGGCAGAACACTGAAGCTTTCTTT
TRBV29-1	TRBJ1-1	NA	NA	CSVGLTGMNTEAFF	TGCAGCGTTGGGTTGACAGGAATGAACACTGAAGCTTTCTTT
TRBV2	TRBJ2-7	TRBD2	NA	CASKVSGGLYEQYF	TGTGCCAGCAAAGTTAGCGGGGGATTATACGAGCAGTACTTC
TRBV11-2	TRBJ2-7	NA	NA	CASSQAGSLRSEQYF	TGTGCCAGCAGCCAGGCGGGGAGTTTACGTTCGGAGCAGTACTTC
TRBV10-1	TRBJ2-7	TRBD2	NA	CASSPHREGKQYF	TGCGCCAGCAGCCCCCATCGGGAGGGGAAACAGTACTTC